This passage covers 21 T cell receptor beta chains from one sample sequenced in a study of naive and memory T cell subsets. Both TRBC1 and TRBC2 were covered by a beta constant-region primer of two equimolar oligonucleotides. MiXCR was run by TCRdb on the UMI-ligation and nested PCR reads, yielding one entry per CDR3 protein. The sample has 130,000 to 150,000 distinct CDR3 sequences, about 15% seen once; the top ten hold about 0.14%. The sequenced sample consisted of naive CD4+ T cells from blood. Source of these receptors: a human donor in good health.

The CDR3 loop is CASSVVINTEAFF. The CDR3 coding sequence is TGCGCCAGCAGCGTCGTTATTAACACTGAAGCTTTCTTT. The rearrangement links TRBV5-1 to TRBJ1-1; no clear D gene. The V end was cut by 4 bases, the J end by 2 bases, with 9 bases between. The CDR3 totals 13 residues. From germline, CDR1 is SGHRS and CDR2 YFSETQ.

This chain uses TRBV2 with TRBJ2-7; 7 nucleotides match TRBD1. V lost 6 bases to trimming and J lost 6 bases; unmatched junction nucleotides: 8. The CDR3 runs 13 residues. Germline CDR1 and CDR2: SNHLY and FYNNEI. The CDR3, as DNA: TGTGCCAGCAGGACGGACAGGTCCCCCGAGCAGTACTTC. Translating it yields CASRTDRSPEQYF.

The chain has TRBV29-1 and TRBJ2-6; D gene ambiguous. The germline V gene encodes CDR1 SQVTM and CDR2 ANQGSEA. V shed 1 base and J shed 2 bases, with 3 bases lying between them. The CDR3 has 13 amino acids. The DNA for the CDR3 is TGCAGCGTTGAAGTACCTGGGGCCAACGTCCTGACTTTC. This encodes CSVEVPGANVLTF.

This chain connects TRBV20-1 to TRBJ2-1, with 12 nucleotides matching TRBD2. This CDR3 is 16 amino acids long. Germline CDR1 reads DFQATT; CDR2 reads SNEGSKA (reference sequence). V shed 0 bases and J 4 bases; nucleotides not matched to a gene: 4. The CDR3 reads CSARDPGTSGYNEQFF. CDR3 nucleotide sequence: TGCAGTGCTAGAGATCCCGGGACTAGCGGGTACAATGAGCAGTTCTTC.

For the CDR3, the DNA is TGTGCCATCAAGGTCGGACGGGAGGCTACAGATACGCAGTATTTT. This sequence encodes CAIKVGREATDTQYF. V usage is TRBV10-3 and J usage is TRBJ2-3; TRBD2 matches at 7 bases. Germline V gene sequence: CDR1 ENHRY, CDR2 SYGVKD. The CDR3 totals 15 residues. V lost 7 bases to trimming and J lost 3 bases; unmatched junction nucleotides: 10.

This chain uses TRBV5-6 with TRBJ2-1; D call uncertain. Germline CDR1 SGHDT, CDR2 YYEEEE. Trimming took off 2 bases at V and 7 bases at J, with 10 bases between the two ends. The CDR3 covers 13 residues. The CDR3, as DNA: TGTGCCAGCAGCTTCGACATACAGAATGAGCAGTTCTTC. Residues: CASSFDIQNEQFF.

This clonotype was observed a few times. V and J are TRBV20-1 and TRBJ1-2; D is undetermined. CDR1 and CDR2 (germline): DFQATT, SNEGSKA (reference sequence). The V and J ends lost 1 base and 6 bases respectively, with 9 bases between them. The CDR3 length is 12 residues. The CDR3 nucleotides are TGCAGTGCTAGAGCGGTCTACCATGGCTACACCTTC. This sequence encodes CSARAVYHGYTF.

The chain combines TRBV5-1 with TRBJ1-5; D may be TRBD1 (6 bases). Germline V gene sequence: CDR1 SGHRS, CDR2 YFSETQ. V was shortened by 7 bases and J by 4 bases, with 18 bases between the two germline ends. The CDR3 sequence is 15 residues long. The CDR3 region is CASSLYPDRNQPQHF. The DNA for the CDR3 is TGCGCCAGCTCGCTCTACCCCGACAGGAATCAGCCCCAGCATTTT.

The sample holds a few counts of this clonotype. The chain has TRBV14 and TRBJ1-1; D gene ambiguous. V was cut by 2 bases and J by 12 bases, with 13 bases left in between. The CDR3 is 12 residues long. Germline values: CDR1 SGHDN, CDR2 FVKESK. CDR3 nucleotides: TGTGCCAGCAGCCAACAAGGGCAGGTGCCTTTCTTT. Encoded protein: CASSQQGQVPFF.

This clonotype was counted a few times. CDR3 bases: TGTGCCAGCAGCCCCCAGGGGGCAAGGTCCTACAATGAGCAGTTCTTC. Translating gives CASSPQGARSYNEQFF. V is TRBV7-2 and J is TRBJ2-1; 8 nucleotides match TRBD1. Germline lookup yields CDR1 SGHTA and CDR2 FQGNSA. This CDR3 has 16 amino acids. V was pared by 5 bases and J by 1 base, with 7 bases of the junction left unmatched.

V usage is TRBV5-1 and J usage is TRBJ2-1, with 8 bases lining up with TRBD2. This CDR3 spans 15 amino acids. Germline lookup yields CDR1 SGHRS and CDR2 YFSETQ. V lost 4 bases, J lost 9 bases, and 12 bases stayed unmatched. The CDR3 is CASSPGLAQRLEQFF. The CDR3 coding sequence is TGCGCCAGCAGCCCAGGACTAGCTCAGAGGCTTGAGCAGTTCTTC.

The V call is TRBV5-1, the J call TRBJ2-5; 8 bases map to TRBD2. The CDR3 length is 14 residues. Trimming at V came to 2 bases and at J to 4 bases, leaving 4 bases not matched to a gene. Looked up from germline, CDR1 is SGHRS and CDR2 is YFSETQ. In DNA form, the CDR3 reads TGCGCCAGCAGCTTCAGCGGGGGAGTAGAGACCCAGTACTTC. As protein: CASSFSGGVETQYF.

The chain uses TRBV10-3 and TRBJ2-7; unclear D gene. Per the germline V gene, CDR1 is ENHRY and CDR2 is SYGVKD. V was cut by 1 base and J by 0 bases, with 7 bases left in between. This CDR3 has 14 residues. DNA of the CDR3: TGTGCCATCAGTGAGTTTCGAACCTCCTACGAGCAGTACTTC. Protein sequence: CAISEFRTSYEQYF.

This clonotype was counted a few times. The chain couples TRBV7-9 to TRBJ2-4; tentatively, D is TRBD1 or TRBD2 (5 bases each). This CDR3 region has 16 residues. The germline CDR1 and CDR2 sequences are SEHNR and FQNEAQ (reference sequence). Trimming removed 5 bases at V and 5 bases at J, with 19 bases between. CDR3 in DNA: TGTGCCAGCAGCCTCGAGGGACCCGCTGGGGAAAACATTCAGTACTTC. Translating it yields CASSLEGPAGENIQYF.

This clonotype was observed a few times. V is TRBV7-2 and J is TRBJ2-3; tentatively, D is TRBD2 (6 bases). Per the germline V gene, CDR1 is SGHTA and CDR2 is FQGNSA. CDR3 length: 15 amino acids. Trimming cost V 5 bases and J 2 bases, with 14 bases left between them. The CDR3 sequence is CASSPTGTYTDTQYF. The CDR3 coding sequence is TGTGCCAGCAGCCCCACCGGGACTTACACAGATACGCAGTATTTT.

This clonotype was counted only a few times. The V call is TRBV7-7, the J call TRBJ1-3; D gene unclear. V was pared by 1 base and J by 4 bases, with 5 bases between. The CDR3 consists of 13 residues. Germline CDR1 and CDR2: SSHAT and FNYEAQ (reference sequence). DNA of the CDR3: TGTGCCAGCAGCTTAGACTACGGAAACACCATATATTTT. Protein sequence: CASSLDYGNTIYF.

The chain couples TRBV6-5 to TRBJ2-3; 7 bases align to TRBD2. Germline V lookup: CDR1 MNHEY, CDR2 SVGAGI. Trimming took 3 bases from V and 4 from J; bases not matched to a gene: 7. This CDR3 is built from 15 residues. DNA of the CDR3: TGTGCCAGCAGTTATGGGGCGGGAGAGGCAGATACGCAGTATTTT. Translating it yields CASSYGAGEADTQYF.

The V gene is TRBV6-5, the J gene TRBJ2-2, with D possibly TRBD1 on 5 matching bases. V lost 0 bases and J lost 1, with 12 bases in between. CDR3 length: 17 residues. Per germline, CDR1 MNHEY and CDR2 SVGAGI. The CDR3: CASSYSHQTGNTGELFF. The CDR3 DNA follows: TGTGCCAGCAGTTACTCGCACCAAACAGGGAACACCGGGGAGCTGTTTTTT.

This clonotype was counted between two and nine times. V gene TRBV6-2 or TRBV6-3 combines with J gene TRBJ1-2; perhaps TRBD1 as D (6 bases). Trimming left V 6 bases short and J 3 bases short, with 14 bases between. CDR3 length: 14 residues. Germline CDR1 and CDR2: MNHEY and SVGEGT. The CDR3 DNA sequence: TGTGCCAGCAGCCTACAAGGACAGCACTATGGCTACACCTTC. Amino acid sequence: CASSLQGQHYGYTF.

This clonotype was picked up a small number of times. V is TRBV6-5 and J is TRBJ2-7; 8 bases fit TRBD1. There are 17 residues in the CDR3. With V trimmed by 2 bases and J by 6 bases, 15 bases remained unmatched. Per the germline V gene, CDR1 is MNHEY and CDR2 is SVGAGI. This CDR3 is CASSYGRQGMGAREQYF. CDR3 coding DNA: TGTGCCAGCAGTTACGGAAGACAGGGGATGGGGGCCCGCGAGCAGTACTTC.

The chain couples TRBV6-2 or TRBV6-3 to TRBJ2-7; D gene unclear. The CDR3 loop spans 14 amino acids. Between the trimmed V and J ends, which lost 0 bases and 4 bases, there was a span of 10 bases. Germline CDR1 reads MNHEY; CDR2 reads SVGEGT. This chain's CDR3 is CASSYSDSIYEQYF. For the CDR3, the DNA is TGTGCCAGCAGTTACTCGGATTCCATTTACGAGCAGTACTTC.